This T cell receptor beta chain is from a study of T cell responses to AZD1222 COVID-19 vaccine. Notes on the study in general: Possibly, clonal diversity was underestimated; donors were largely white British and included more females. Dominant CD4 TCR responses targeted spike regions 160-218 and 743-854. Only 6 or 7 AZD1222 recipients tested seropositive at baseline.

Germline trimming cut 7 bases from V and 4 bases from J; bases unmatched to any gene: 13. The CDR3 extends over 16 amino acids. Germline V gene lookup returns CDR1 MNHEY and CDR2 SMNVEV (reference sequence). Sequencing used immunoSEQ multiplex PCR; TCRdb keeps in-frame clones, though not all of them. The repertoire consists of 150,000 to 200,000 clones, with 92% occurring once and the leading ten covering approximately 1.2%. On this clone itself: What it binds is not known.

The sample consisted of peripheral blood, taken 28 days after the second AZD1222 dose. This receptor was identified in an adult who received the AZD1222 COVID-19 vaccine. This chain connects TRBV27 to TRBJ2-1; 7 bases are a match to TRBD1. The DNA for the CDR3 is TGTGCCAGCATGACCGTACGGGACAGACAGTACAATGAGCAGTTCTTC. Translated, it gives CASMTVRDRQYNEQFF.